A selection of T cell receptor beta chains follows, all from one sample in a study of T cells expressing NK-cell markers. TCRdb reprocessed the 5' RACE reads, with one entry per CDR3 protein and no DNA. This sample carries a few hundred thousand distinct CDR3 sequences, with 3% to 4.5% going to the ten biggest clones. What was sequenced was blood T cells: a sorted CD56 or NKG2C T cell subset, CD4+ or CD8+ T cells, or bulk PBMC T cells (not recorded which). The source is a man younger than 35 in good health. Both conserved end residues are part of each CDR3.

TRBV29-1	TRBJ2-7	CTIPGAPYEQYF
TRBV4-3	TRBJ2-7	CASSQVSGTASYEQYF
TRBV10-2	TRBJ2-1	CASSESTGGQVGEQFF
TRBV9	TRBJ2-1	CASSVSGPTDNEQFF
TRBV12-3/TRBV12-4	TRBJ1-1	CASSPVGRGSEAFF
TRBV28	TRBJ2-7	CASSLSGSGEQYF
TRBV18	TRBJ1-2	CASSPKNRLYGYTF
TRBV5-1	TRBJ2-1	CASSFRQGAGDEQFF
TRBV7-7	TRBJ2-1	CASSLSPGQGNEQFF
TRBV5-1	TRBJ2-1	CASSPSSGGLGGDEQFF
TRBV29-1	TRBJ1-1	CSGLEGTEAFF
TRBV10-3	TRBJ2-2	CAISTGVTGELFF
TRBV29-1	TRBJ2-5	CSVEDGSWETQYF
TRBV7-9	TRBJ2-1	CASSLMGLAEMPFF
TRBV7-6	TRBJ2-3	CASSDSGASTDTQYF
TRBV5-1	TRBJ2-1	CASSPGTSHSTNEQFF
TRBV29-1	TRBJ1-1	CSGHQGPVNTEAFF
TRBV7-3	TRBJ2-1	CASAKTSSYNEQFF
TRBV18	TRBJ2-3	CASSPTRGTDTQYF
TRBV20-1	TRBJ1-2	CSASPPGGTYGYTF
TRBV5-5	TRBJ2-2	CASRVGVGTGELFF
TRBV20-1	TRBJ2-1	CSARDQRLYNEQFF
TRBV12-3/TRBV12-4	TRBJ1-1	CASSFAGGAAEAFF
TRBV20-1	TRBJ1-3	CSARGPGAGNTIYF
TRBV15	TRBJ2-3	CATSTRTSLEYF
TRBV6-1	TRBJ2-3	CASSGAGTGSTDTQYF
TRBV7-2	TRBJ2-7	CASSLDTLTQYF
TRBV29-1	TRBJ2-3	CSVTTGDTQYF
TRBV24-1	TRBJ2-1	CATSENTSPDNEQFF
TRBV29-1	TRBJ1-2	CSVVRTGGDGYTF
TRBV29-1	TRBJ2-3	CSARVVKGSDTQYF
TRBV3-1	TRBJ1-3	CASSPSRAGAGNTIYF
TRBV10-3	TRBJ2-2	CAIGDSNTGELFF
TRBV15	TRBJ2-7	CATSRDSRDRGEQYF
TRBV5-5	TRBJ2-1	CASSHEGGRRYNEQFF
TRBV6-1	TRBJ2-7	CASRVRDPQTYEQYF
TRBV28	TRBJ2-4	CASSDAGTAVDIQYF
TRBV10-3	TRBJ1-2	CAISDHTSASYYGYTF
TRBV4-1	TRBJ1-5	CASGAQGSNQPQHF
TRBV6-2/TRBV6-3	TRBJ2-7	CASSDPQRSAYEQYF
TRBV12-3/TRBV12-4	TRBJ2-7	CASSRDGTVSYEQYF
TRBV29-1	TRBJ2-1	CSVTLAGVRVTYNEQFF
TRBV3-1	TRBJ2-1	CASSQWGGADNEQFF
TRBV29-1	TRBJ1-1	CSVEDRGATTEAFF
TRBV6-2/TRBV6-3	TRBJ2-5	CASSYILTRETQYF
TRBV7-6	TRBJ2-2	CASSLSSNGANTGELFF
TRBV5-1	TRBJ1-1	CASSLVGTRGNTEAFF
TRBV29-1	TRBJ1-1	CSFSGGARREAFF
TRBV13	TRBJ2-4	CASSPVAGGGNIQYF
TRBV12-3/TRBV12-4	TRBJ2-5	CASRRSGTSGLETQYF
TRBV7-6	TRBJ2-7	CASSSELAGDWEQYF
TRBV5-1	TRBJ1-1	CASSSSTGYGTEAFF
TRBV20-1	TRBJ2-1	CSIKWTSGRTNEQFF
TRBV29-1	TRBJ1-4	CSVEDPERTGLFF
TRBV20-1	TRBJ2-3	CSASLQHQGVPTDTQYF
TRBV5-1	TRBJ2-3	CASSPSRQGGGDTQYF
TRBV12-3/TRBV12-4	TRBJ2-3	CASSLISGVSTDTQYF
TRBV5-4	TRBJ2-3	CASSAGTSSDTQYF
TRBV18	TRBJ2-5	CASSLQAGETQYF